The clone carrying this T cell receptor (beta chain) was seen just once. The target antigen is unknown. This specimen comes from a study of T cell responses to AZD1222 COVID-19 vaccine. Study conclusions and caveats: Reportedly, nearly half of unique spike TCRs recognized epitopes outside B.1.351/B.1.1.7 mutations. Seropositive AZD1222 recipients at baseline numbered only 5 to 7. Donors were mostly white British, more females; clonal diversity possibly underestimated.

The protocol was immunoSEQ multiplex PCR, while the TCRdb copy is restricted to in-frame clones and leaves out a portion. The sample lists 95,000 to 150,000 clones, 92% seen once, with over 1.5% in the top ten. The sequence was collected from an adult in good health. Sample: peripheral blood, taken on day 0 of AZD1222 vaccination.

Written as DNA, the CDR3 is TGTGCCAGCAGCGTAGGGGCTTATGGGAGGAATGAGCAGTTCTTC. Protein sequence: CASSVGAYGRNEQFF. The chain couples TRBV9 to TRBJ2-1; D perhaps matches TRBD2 (6 bases). Per germline, CDR1 SGDLS and CDR2 YYNGEE. CDR3 length: 15 amino acids. Trimming removed 0 bases at V and 7 bases at J, with 14 bases between. Combining the CDR3 with reference TRBV9 and TRBJ2-1 gives the whole variable domain DSGVTQTPKHLITATGQRVTLRCSPRSGDLSVYWYQQSLDQGLQFLIQYYNGEERAKGNILERFSAQQFPDLHSELNLSSLELGDSALYFCASSVGAYGRNEQFFGPGTRLTVL.